Following are 19 T cell receptor beta chains from one sample sequenced in a study of radiotherapy plus CTLA-4 blockade in lung cancer. Data came from immunoSEQ multiplex PCR; TCRdb stores just in-frame clones and leaves some out. The table records about 51,000 clones, about three quarters of them present only once. The source material was peripheral blood, sampled from a patient treated with radiotherapy plus ipilimumab. These receptors all come from a human donor with non-small cell lung cancer whose response to radiotherapy plus ipilimumab could not be evaluated.

The V gene is TRBV5-4, the J gene TRBJ1-5, with 7 bases identical to TRBD1. The CDR3 sequence is 16 residues long. The J segment lost 0 bases and the V segment lost 6 bases, leaving 9 bases of the junction unmatched. The germline CDR1 and CDR2 sequences are SGHNT and YYREEE (reference sequence). CDR3 amino acids: CASTLRDRDSNQPQHF. The DNA of the CDR3 is TGTGCCAGCACACTCCGGGACAGAGATAGCAATCAGCCCCAGCATTTT.

This clone was recorded only once. CDR3 coding DNA: TGTGCCAGCAGCCCCAGACAGGGGTGGAATGAGCAGTTCTTC. It codes for CASSPRQGWNEQFF. The chain uses TRBV7-6 and TRBJ2-1; 8 bases are shared with TRBD1. V lost 5 bases, J lost 7 bases, and 7 bases stayed unmatched. Germline-derived CDR1 and CDR2 are SGHVS and FNYEAQ. The CDR3 is made up of 14 amino acids.

Note on this clone: One junction end does not reproduce the germline sequence, and a read error may be involved. This chain connects TRBV5-6 to TRBJ2-7; tentative D call: TRBD2 (6 bases). The CDR3 covers 11 residues. CDR1 is SGHDT and CDR2 is YYEEEE in the germline V gene. The CDR3 spells CASSLGGLLNF. CDR3 nucleotide sequence: TGTGCCAGCAGCTTGGGGGGACTGCTTAACTTC. Variable domain in full (rest from reference TRBV5-6 and TRBJ2-7): DAGVTQSPTHLIKTRGQQVTLRCSPKSGHDTVSWYQQALGQGPQFIFQYYEEEERQRGNFPDRFSGHQFPNYSSELNVNALLLGDSALYLCASSLGGLLNFGPGTRLTVT.

The chain uses TRBV11-1 and TRBJ2-2, with 7 positions matching TRBD2. The CDR3 loop spans 15 amino acids. J lost 1 base, V lost 2 bases, and 1 base had no gene match. Germline CDR1 reads SGHAT; CDR2 reads FQDESV (reference sequence). For the CDR3, the DNA is TGTGCCAGCAGCTTATTAGCGGGGAACACCGGGGAGCTGTTTTTT. Amino acids: CASSLLAGNTGELFF.

This chain connects TRBV5-8 to TRBJ1-1, with 9 positions matching TRBD1. V shed 5 bases and J 7 bases; nucleotides not matched to a gene: 6. This CDR3 comprises 13 residues. Germline-derived CDR1 and CDR2 are SGHTS and YDEGEE. The CDR3 DNA follows: TGTGCCAGCAGTCCCTGGGGACAGGGTGAAGCTTTCTTT. Amino acids: CASSPWGQGEAFF.

The chain joins TRBV6-1 to TRBJ2-3; the D gene is possibly TRBD1 (5 bases). The CDR3 contains 13 residues. The germline gives CDR1 MNHNS, CDR2 SASEGT. Deletions cut 1 base from V and 6 bases from J, with 8 bases between. In DNA form, the CDR3 reads TGTGCCAGCAGTGAAGGCAGGGTTGATACGCAGTATTTT. This sequence encodes CASSEGRVDTQYF.

This chain connects TRBV7-2 to TRBJ1-1; 7 bases fit TRBD1. Germline values: CDR1 SGHTA, CDR2 FQGNSA. This CDR3 has 13 residues. The V segment lost 5 bases and the J segment 2 bases; nucleotides outside the gene matches: 2. CDR3: CASSRTGNTEAFF. CDR3 DNA sequence: TGTGCCAGCAGCCGGACAGGTAACACTGAAGCTTTCTTT.

Judged by abundance, this clone is medium-sized. The J gene is TRBJ1-1, the V gene TRBV5-1; 7 positions agree with TRBD1. Germline V CDR1 and CDR2: SGHRS, YFSETQ. Trimming cost V 4 bases and J 4 bases; bases outside gene matches: 10. The CDR3 is 15 amino acids. The CDR3 DNA reads TGCGCCAGCAGCCCTCATAGGGGGCGCATCACTGAAGCTTTCTTT. Translation: CASSPHRGRITEAFF.

This chain links TRBV18 with TRBJ2-1, with a possible D match to TRBD2 (5 bases). V lost 3 bases and J 8 bases, leaving 17 bases between the germline ends. This CDR3 region has 15 residues. Germline CDR1 reads KGHSH; CDR2 reads LQKENI. CDR3 sequence reads: CASSPSGPFPDEQFF. The CDR3 DNA is TGTGCCAGCTCACCCAGCGGACCTTTTCCCGATGAGCAGTTCTTC.

V gene TRBV18 combines with J gene TRBJ2-3, with TRBD1 matching 9 bases. Per germline, CDR1 KGHSH and CDR2 LQKENI. Trimming at V came to 5 bases and at J to 0 bases, leaving 9 bases not matched to a gene. CDR3 length equals 17 residues. CDR3 nucleotides: TGTGCCAGCTCATCAATCACCGGGACAGGGAGCACAGATACGCAGTATTTT. Amino acids: CASSSITGTGSTDTQYF.

This chain connects TRBV28 to TRBJ1-4; 8 bases align to TRBD1. V lost 5 bases, J lost 6 bases, and 5 bases stayed unmatched. Germline CDR1 and CDR2: MDHEN and SYDVKM. The CDR3 is 14 residues long. CDR3 region: CASSPPGQDEKLFF. The CDR3 nucleotides read TGTGCCAGCAGTCCCCCGGGACAGGATGAAAAACTGTTTTTT. Full variable domain (remainder filled in from reference TRBV28 and TRBJ1-4): DVKVTQSSRYLVKRTGEKVFLECVQDMDHENMFWYRQDPGLGLRLIYFSYDVKMKEKGDIPEGYSVSREKKERFSLILESASTNQTSMYLCASSPPGQDEKLFFGSGTQLSVL.

Only a few counts were recorded for this clone. The gene calls are TRBV7-9 and TRBJ1-3, with 7 nucleotides matching TRBD1. The junction had 13 bases not matched to a gene; V was cut back by 8 bases and J by 0 bases. The V gene's germline CDR1 is SEHNR and CDR2 FQNEAQ (reference sequence). The CDR3 extends over 17 amino acids. For the CDR3, the DNA is TGTGCCAGCGAAATAGCGGGACAGCCACACTCTGGAAACACCATATATTTT. Amino acid sequence: CASEIAGQPHSGNTIYF.

The V and J genes are TRBV10-3 and TRBJ1-4, with TRBD1 as a possible D gene (6 bases). Trimming stripped 2 bases from V and 14 bases from J, with 12 bases between. Germline CDR1 is ENHRY and CDR2 is SYGVKD. The CDR3 is 12 residues long. The chain's CDR3 is CAISETQGRLFF. CDR3 coding DNA: TGTGCCATCAGTGAGACCCAGGGGCGTCTGTTTTTT.

There are a few counts of this clone. The chain carries TRBV7-2 and TRBJ2-2, with 8 bases that match TRBD2. This CDR3 contains 16 residues. V shed 2 bases, J shed 5 bases, and the junction held 7 bases outside the gene matches. Per the germline V gene, CDR1 is SGHTA and CDR2 is FQGNSA. DNA for the CDR3: TGTGCCAGCAGCTTACTCGCGGGGGGCCTGACCGGGGAGCTGTTTTTT. This encodes CASSLLAGGLTGELFF.

The chain combines TRBV7-8 with TRBJ1-4; D uncertain. The CDR3 is made up of 15 amino acids. Trimming removed 4 bases from V and 8 bases from J, with 17 bases in between. The germline V gene encodes CDR1 SGHVS and CDR2 FQNEAQ. CDR3: CASSYIGGEGEKLFF. The CDR3 bases are TGTGCCAGCAGCTATATAGGCGGGGAGGGAGAAAAACTGTTTTTT.

V gene TRBV9 combines with J gene TRBJ2-1, with unresolved D. Germline lookup yields CDR1 SGDLS and CDR2 YYNGEE. Trimming cost V 0 bases and J 7 bases, with 5 bases left between them. CDR3 length: 12 amino acids. DNA of the CDR3: TGTGCCAGCAGCGTAGGAGCGAATGAGCAGTTCTTC. Translating gives CASSVGANEQFF.

This chain links TRBV28 with TRBJ2-7; maybe TRBD1 (6 bases). Trimming pared 6 bases from V and 2 bases from J, leaving 14 bases between. The length of the CDR3 is 14 residues. The V gene's germline CDR1 is MDHEN and CDR2 SYDVKM. Here the CDR3 DNA reads TGTGCCAGCAGAGAGAGCAGGGGTACCTACGAGCAGTACTTC. The encoded protein is CASRESRGTYEQYF.

The chain uses TRBV7-2 and TRBJ1-5; 11 nucleotides agree with TRBD1. The CDR3 contains 16 residues. V lost 5 bases to trimming and J lost 4 bases; unmatched junction nucleotides: 7. From germline, CDR1 is SGHTA and CDR2 FQGNSA. CDR3: CASSGPGTGGNQPQHF. The CDR3 DNA sequence: TGTGCCAGCAGCGGTCCCGGGACAGGGGGGAATCAGCCCCAGCATTTT.

V gene TRBV18 combines with J gene TRBJ2-5, with TRBD1 matching 10 bases. Germline values: CDR1 KGHSH, CDR2 LQKENI. CDR3 size: 15 residues. V lost 3 bases to trimming and J lost 4 bases; unmatched junction nucleotides: 5. CDR3 residues: CASSPTGGEGETQYF. CDR3 nucleotides: TGTGCCAGCTCACCGACAGGGGGCGAGGGAGAGACCCAGTACTTC.